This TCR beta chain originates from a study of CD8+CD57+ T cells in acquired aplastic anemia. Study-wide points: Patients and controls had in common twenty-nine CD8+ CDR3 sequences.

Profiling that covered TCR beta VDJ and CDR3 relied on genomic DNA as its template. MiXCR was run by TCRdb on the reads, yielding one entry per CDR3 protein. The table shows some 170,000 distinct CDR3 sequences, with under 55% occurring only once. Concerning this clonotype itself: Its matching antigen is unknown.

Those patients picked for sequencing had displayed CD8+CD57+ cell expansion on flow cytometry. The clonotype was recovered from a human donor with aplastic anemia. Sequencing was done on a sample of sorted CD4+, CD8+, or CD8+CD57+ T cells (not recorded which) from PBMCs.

The DNA of the CDR3 is TGTGCCAGCAAGGTGGGGGGGGCCAACTACGAGCAGTACTTC. Translating it yields CASKVGGANYEQYF. The chain recombines TRBV2 with TRBJ2-7, with D possibly TRBD2 on 7 matching bases. The germline CDR1 and CDR2 sequences are SNHLY and FYNNEI. The V end was cut by 7 bases, the J end by 3 bases, with 16 bases between. This CDR3 spans 14 amino acids.